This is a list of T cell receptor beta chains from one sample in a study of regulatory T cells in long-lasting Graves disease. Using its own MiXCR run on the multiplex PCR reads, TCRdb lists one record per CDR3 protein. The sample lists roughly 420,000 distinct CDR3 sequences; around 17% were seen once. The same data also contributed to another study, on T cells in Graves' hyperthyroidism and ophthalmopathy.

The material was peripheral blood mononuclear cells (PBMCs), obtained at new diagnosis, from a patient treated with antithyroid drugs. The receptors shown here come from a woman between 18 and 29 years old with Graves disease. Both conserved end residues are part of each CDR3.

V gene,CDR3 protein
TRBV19,CATAGQAITGELFF
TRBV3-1,CASSQGTGTFGEKLFF
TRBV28,CASTPSDTSLHTDTQYF
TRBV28,CASSFIATGLRDTQYF
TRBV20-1,CSASGGGFGETQYF
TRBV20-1,CSARSYGGRDPRLYEQYF
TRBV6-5,CASSYEAYNEQFF
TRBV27,CASRTKQETQYF
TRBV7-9,CACPGGVTTEAFF
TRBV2,CASSVTVYSYEQYF